This T cell receptor (beta chain) is from a study of blood T cell repertoires in COVID-19. As for the study in general: Whether acute or convalescent, the COVID-19 samples came from the United States, Italy and Spain. Sources were T cells, B-cell-depleted T cells, or PBMCs; the material itself was cDNA or gDNA.

Methods used by the authors: How many nucleated cells were present was estimated from reference gene primer amplification. Clones were read by immunoSEQ multiplex PCR, and TCRdb kept only the in-frame ones, dropping some. V and J calls and clone size are given by that table; D and trimming were obtained from the DNA. The sample holds approximately 110,000 clones, approximately 69% seen once. Germline V CDR1 and CDR2: MDHEN, SYDVKM. The CDR3 is 13 amino acids. V lost 6 bases, J lost 6 bases, and 11 bases lay in between. The chain is built from TRBV28 and TRBJ1-4; D not certain. The sample consisted of peripheral blood. The source of this sequence is a man at least 80 years old with acute or convalescent COVID-19. DNA for the CDR3: TGTGCCAGCAGAGCGGTCAGTTATGAAAAACTGTTTTTT. This encodes CASRAVSYEKLFF.